This T cell receptor (beta chain) originates from a study of control samples from healthy donors and cancer patients. Germline loops: CDR1 SEHNR, CDR2 FQNEAQ (reference sequence). There are 18 residues in the CDR3. Trimming took 5 bases from V and 0 from J; bases not matched to a gene: 12. TCRdb's copy holds only in-frame clones and misses some; the assay was immunoSEQ multiplex PCR. The table has about 150,000 clones, roughly 93% seen once. This rearrangement joins TRBV7-9 to TRBJ2-5; 10 nucleotides match TRBD2. This TCR derives from a man aged 18 to 29 in good health. The source material was blood. The CDR3 sequence is CASSPTGGLAVYQETQYF. CDR3 bases: TGTGCCAGCAGCCCGACGGGTGGACTAGCGGTGTACCAAGAGACCCAGTACTTC.